The 20 T cell receptor beta chains below come from one sample, sequenced in a study of cytomegalovirus exposure and HLA in healthy donors. Researchers ran the PCR with 60 Vbeta and 13 Jbeta primers. Data came from immunoSEQ multiplex PCR; TCRdb stores just in-frame clones and leaves some out. This table holds 90,000 to 120,000 clones, approximately 70% found once. Sequenced material: PBMCs. The source of these receptors is a woman between 18 and 29 years old in good health and CMV-seropositive.

The V gene is TRBV7-9, the J gene TRBJ2-7, with 12 bases lining up with TRBD2. CDR3 length: 16 amino acids. V was clipped by 5 bases and J by 2 bases; unmatched bases: 7. Germline CDR1 and CDR2: SEHNR and FQNEAQ (reference sequence). The CDR3 nucleotides read TGTGCCAGCAGCAAACGGACTAGCGGGGTTACCTACGAGCAGTACTTC. As protein: CASSKRTSGVTYEQYF. Full variable domain (rest looked up from reference TRBV7-9 and TRBJ2-7): DTGVSQNPRHKITKRGQNVTFRCDPISEHNRLYWYRQTLGQGPEFLTYFQNEAQLEKSRLLSDRFSAERPKGSFSTLEIQRTEQGDSAMYLCASSKRTSGVTYEQYFGPGTRLTVT.

The V gene is TRBV29-1, the J gene TRBJ1-2; D perhaps matches TRBD1 (5 bases). Germline assignment: CDR1 SQVTM and CDR2 ANQGSEA. The CDR3 loop spans 15 amino acids. Trimming shortened V by 6 bases and J by 0 bases, and 17 bases separated the two germline ends. The CDR3 spells CSVASRQQANYGYTF. Written as DNA, the CDR3 is TGCAGCGTGGCGTCTAGACAGCAAGCTAACTATGGCTACACCTTC.

In DNA, the CDR3 is TGTGCCAGCAGCTTACTAGCGGGAGGGTACAATGAGCAGTTCTTC. Translated, it gives CASSLLAGGYNEQFF. The chain uses TRBV7-9 and TRBJ2-1; 12 bases line up with TRBD2. Germline V gene lookup returns CDR1 SEHNR and CDR2 FQNEAQ (reference sequence). J lost 4 bases, V lost 2 bases, and 0 bases had no gene match. The length of the CDR3 is 15 residues.

V gene TRBV11-2 combines with J gene TRBJ2-5; D is possibly TRBD2 (6 bases). V was trimmed by 5 bases and J by 4 bases, leaving 14 bases between them. The germline CDR1 and CDR2 sequences are SGHAT and FQNNGV. The CDR3 covers 14 residues. In nucleotides, the CDR3 is TGTGCCAGCAGCCTAATCGCCGGGGGAGAGACCCAGTACTTC. Residues: CASSLIAGGETQYF. Full variable domain (rest looked up from reference TRBV11-2 and TRBJ2-5): EAGVAQSPRYKIIEKRQSVAFWCNPISGHATLYWYQQILGQGPKLLIQFQNNGVVDDSQLPKDRFSAERLKGVDSTLKIQPAKLEDSAVYLCASSLIAGGETQYFGPGTRLLVL.

This clone came up once. The chain recombines TRBV5-8 with TRBJ1-5; D unclear. Per germline, CDR1 SGHTS and CDR2 YDEGEE. V was cut by 6 bases and J by 3 bases, with 16 bases left in between. There are 15 residues in the CDR3. CDR3 nucleotides: TGTGCCAGCACCGGGATAAGCAGCTTCAATCAGCCCCAGCATTTT. It is translated as CASTGISSFNQPQHF.

This chain joins TRBV5-1 and TRBJ1-1; the match to TRBD1 covers 7 bases. Trimming cost V 4 bases and J 1 base; bases outside gene matches: 4. The CDR3 is 14 amino acids. Germline V CDR1 and CDR2: SGHRS, YFSETQ. CDR3 nucleotide sequence: TGCGCCAGCAGCCCGGGACAGAGGAACACTGAAGCTTTCTTT. This codes for CASSPGQRNTEAFF.

The chain has TRBV23-1 and TRBJ2-7, with D perhaps matching TRBD1 (5 bases). TRBV23-1 is recorded as an ORF, its role being uncertain. The CDR3 loop spans 16 amino acids. Trimming cost V 2 bases and J 0 bases, with 14 bases left between them. CDR3 nucleotides: TGCGCCAGCAGTCAAAGTACGACAGACCGCTCCTACGAGCAGTACTTC. It translates to CASSQSTTDRSYEQYF.

The chain uses TRBV4-3 and TRBJ2-1; D is perhaps TRBD2 (5 bases). Trimming took off 4 bases at V and 7 bases at J, with 17 bases between the two ends. Germline V gives CDR1 LGHNA, CDR2 YSLEER. The CDR3 runs to 15 residues. As DNA, the CDR3 is TGCGCCAGCAGCCCGCGGCCGCTTCCGGGGAATGAGCAGTTCTTC. This encodes CASSPRPLPGNEQFF.

The genes are TRBV19 and TRBJ2-1; 7 positions agree with TRBD2. CDR1 LNHDA and CDR2 SQIVND come from the germline V gene (reference sequence). The J segment lost 3 bases and the V segment lost 1 base, leaving 6 bases of the junction unmatched. This CDR3 has 16 amino acids. The CDR3 sequence is CASSIVGGGVYNEQFF. CDR3 nucleotide sequence: TGTGCCAGTAGTATAGTCGGGGGAGGGGTCTACAATGAGCAGTTCTTC.

This clone was seen once. The chain couples TRBV4-3 to TRBJ2-7; D possibly corresponds to TRBD2 (6 bases). Germline CDR1 is LGHNA and CDR2 is YSLEER. The CDR3 is 15 residues long. Deletions cut 0 bases from V and 1 base from J, with 10 bases between. For the CDR3, the DNA is TGCGCCAGCAGCCAAGATGCTAGCGCATCCTACGAGCAGTACTTC. Its protein product is CASSQDASASYEQYF.

In its sample, this clone was seen once. The rearrangement uses TRBV5-4 and TRBJ2-7, with 8 nucleotides matching TRBD2. J gave up 3 bases and V 1 base, and 3 bases lay outside the gene matches. The CDR3 covers 14 residues. Germline-derived CDR1 and CDR2 are SGHNT and YYREEE (reference sequence). The CDR3 nucleotides read TGTGCCAGCAGCTTGACTAGCGGAGACTACGAGCAGTACTTC. Translating gives CASSLTSGDYEQYF.

The rearrangement uses TRBV5-1 and TRBJ2-7, with TRBD2 matching 9 bases. The germline CDR1 and CDR2 sequences are SGHRS and YFSETQ. The CDR3 length is 15 residues. V was pared by 4 bases and J by 5 bases, with 10 bases of the junction left unmatched. Here the CDR3 reads CASSPGLAGENEQYF. CDR3 bases: TGCGCCAGCAGCCCCGGGTTAGCGGGAGAGAACGAGCAGTACTTC.

This sequence joins TRBV7-2 and TRBJ2-4; perhaps TRBD1 as D (5 bases). The V end lost 8 bases, the J end lost 0 bases, and 5 bases lay between the germline ends. CDR1 is SGHTA, CDR2 FQGNSA, per germline. The CDR3 is 12 amino acids. CDR3 sequence (DNA): TGTGCCAGCGGACAAGCCAAAAACATTCAGTACTTC. Its translation: CASGQAKNIQYF. Supplemented by reference TRBV7-2 and TRBJ2-4, the full variable domain reads GAGVSQSPSNKVTEKGKDVELRCDPISGHTALYWYRQSLGQGLEFLIYFQGNSAPDKSGLPSDRFSAERTGGSVSTLTIQRTQQEDSAVYLCASGQAKNIQYFGAGTRLSVL.

This chain connects TRBV6-6 to TRBJ2-3; TRBD2 might be the D (6 bases). This CDR3 has 13 amino acids. The germline CDR1 and CDR2 sequences are MNHNY and SVGAGI (reference sequence). V was trimmed by 8 bases and J by 4 bases, leaving 13 bases between them. The CDR3 sequence is CASRGSPSDTQYF. Written as DNA, the CDR3 is TGTGCCAGCCGGGGGTCCCCTTCAGATACGCAGTATTTT.

This rearrangement joins TRBV5-1 to TRBJ2-5; no clear D gene. The CDR3 is 15 amino acids. The V gene lost 4 bases and the J gene lost 5 bases, with 18 bases spanning the gap. Germline CDR1 reads SGHRS; CDR2 reads YFSETQ. This chain's CDR3 is CASSKEPPPLETQYF. The CDR3 nucleotides are TGCGCCAGCAGCAAAGAGCCCCCCCCGTTGGAGACCCAGTACTTC. The full variable domain, in which reference TRBV5-1 and TRBJ2-5 provide the parts outside the CDR3, is KAGVTQTPRYLIKTRGQQVTLSCSPISGHRSVSWYQQTPGQGLQFLFEYFSETQRNKGNFPGRFSGRQFSNSRSEMNVSTLELGDSALYLCASSKEPPPLETQYFGPGTRLLVL.

V is TRBV4-1 and J is TRBJ2-7; 10 bases line up with TRBD2. The CDR3 runs to 16 residues. V shed 4 bases, J shed 3 bases, and the junction held 9 bases outside the gene matches. CDR1 and CDR2 from the germline V gene are MGHRA and YSYEKL. CDR3 in amino acids: CASSPPGTSDYYEQYF. The CDR3 DNA is TGCGCCAGCAGCCCCCCGGGGACTAGCGACTACTACGAGCAGTACTTC.

V gene TRBV5-4 combines with J gene TRBJ2-1, with 10 bases matching TRBD1. V shed 1 base, J shed 12 bases, and the junction held 1 base outside the gene matches. This CDR3 comprises 12 residues. Germline V lookup: CDR1 SGHNT, CDR2 YYREEE (reference sequence). The chain's CDR3 is CASSLRDRGQFF. In nucleotides, the CDR3 is TGTGCCAGCAGCTTGCGGGACAGGGGGCAGTTCTTC.

V gene TRBV5-1 combines with J gene TRBJ2-5; perhaps TRBD2 as D (6 bases). The germline CDR1 and CDR2 sequences are SGHRS and YFSETQ. This CDR3 has 14 amino acids. The germline V and J ends were trimmed by 4 bases and 5 bases, with 15 bases remaining between them. CDR3: CASSADGGEETQYF. The CDR3 nucleotides are TGCGCCAGCAGCGCAGATGGCGGGGAGGAGACCCAGTACTTC.

The sample holds a few counts of this clone. CDR3 bases: TGTGCCAGCAGCTTACAAGGGACAGGTTACACCGGGGAGCTGTTTTTT. Protein sequence: CASSLQGTGYTGELFF. The chain has TRBV7-3 and TRBJ2-2, with 8 bases that match TRBD1. Germline V CDR1 and CDR2: SGHTA, FQGTGA. The CDR3 covers 16 residues. With V trimmed by 2 bases and J by 3 bases, 5 bases remained unmatched.

This rearrangement joins TRBV7-2 to TRBJ2-7; D perhaps matches TRBD2 (6 bases). Per germline, CDR1 SGHTA and CDR2 FQGNSA. V lost 3 bases and J 3 bases, leaving 15 bases between the germline ends. This CDR3 has 15 residues. CDR3 loop: CASSFVGGGGYEQYF. Here the CDR3 DNA reads TGTGCCAGCAGCTTCGTGGGGGGAGGAGGCTACGAGCAGTACTTC.